These 10 T cell receptor beta chains were sequenced from one sample in a study of identical twins. TCRdb reanalysed the 5' RACE reads using MiXCR and keeps one entry per CDR3 protein. The sample includes 550,000 to 700,000 distinct CDR3 sequences, roughly 9.9% of them seen just once. The same sample was also studied in work on yellow fever vaccine responses in identical twins.

The specimen sequenced was PBMCs. The receptors shown here come from a woman under 30 in good health.

A few counts support this clonotype. This chain connects TRBV7-3 to TRBJ2-4, with 9 bases fitting TRBD2. V gave up 3 bases and J gave up 3 bases; unmatched junction bases: 6. Per the germline V gene, CDR1 is SGHTA and CDR2 is FQGTGA. This CDR3 is built from 16 residues. The CDR3 sequence is CASSLRGGGDKNIQYF. CDR3 sequence (DNA): TGTGCCAGCAGCTTGCGGGGGGGAGGAGACAAAAACATTCAGTACTTC. Full variable domain (remainder filled in from reference TRBV7-3 and TRBJ2-4): GAGVSQTPSNKVTEKGKYVELRCDPISGHTALYWYRQSLGQGPEFLIYFQGTGAADDSGLPNDRFFAVRPEGSVSTLKIQRTERGDSAVYLCASSLRGGGDKNIQYFGAGTRLSVL.

This clonotype was seen only a few times. The gene calls are TRBV12-3 or TRBV12-4 and TRBJ2-1, with D possibly called TRBD1 or TRBD2 (7 bases each). This CDR3 comprises 14 residues. V was pared by 3 bases and J by 9 bases, with 15 bases between. DNA for the CDR3: TGTGCCAGCAGTTTGACAGGGAGGGAGTCTGAGCAGTTCTTC. As protein: CASSLTGRESEQFF.

This clonotype was recorded many times. J is TRBJ2-5 and V is TRBV7-9; D uncertain. CDR3 length: 13 amino acids. Trimming pared 6 bases from V and 1 base from J, leaving 9 bases between. CDR1 is SEHNR, CDR2 FQNEAQ, per germline (reference sequence). CDR3 DNA: TGTGCCAGCAGTCCGGTGGCCCAAGAGACCCAGTACTTC. The encoded protein is CASSPVAQETQYF.

The gene calls are TRBV5-6 and TRBJ2-3, with D perhaps TRBD2 (6 bases). The germline V gene has CDR1 SGHDT and CDR2 YYEEEE. The V end was cut by 0 bases, the J end by 8 bases, with 13 bases between. The CDR3 runs 14 residues. CDR3 protein: CASSLGGKRATQYF. Written as DNA, the CDR3 is TGTGCCAGCAGCTTGGGGGGAAAGCGGGCTACGCAGTATTTT. Combining the CDR3 with reference TRBV5-6 and TRBJ2-3 gives the whole variable domain DAGVTQSPTHLIKTRGQQVTLRCSPKSGHDTVSWYQQALGQGPQFIFQYYEEEERQRGNFPDRFSGHQFPNYSSELNVNALLLGDSALYLCASSLGGKRATQYFGPGTRLTVL.

The V gene is TRBV20-1, the J gene TRBJ1-5; D is possibly TRBD1 (6 bases). Trimming cost V 0 bases and J 14 bases, with 20 bases left between them. The CDR3 runs to 14 residues. CDR1 and CDR2 from the germline V gene are DFQATT and SNEGSKA (reference sequence). CDR3 in amino acids: CSARDSWVGTTKHF. The CDR3 nucleotides are TGCAGTGCTAGAGATAGTTGGGTAGGGACAACAAAGCATTTT.

This clonotype appeared a few times. This sequence joins TRBV7-2 and TRBJ2-5; D gene uncertain. Trimming pared 2 bases from V and 2 bases from J, leaving 9 bases between. Per germline, CDR1 SGHTA and CDR2 FQGNSA. This CDR3 comprises 14 residues. The CDR3 sequence: CASSLNRQQETQYF. In DNA, the CDR3 is TGTGCCAGCAGCTTAAACCGGCAGCAAGAGACCCAGTACTTC.

The chain carries TRBV7-2 and TRBJ2-1, with D perhaps matching TRBD2 (6 bases). CDR1 and CDR2 (germline): SGHTA, FQGNSA. CDR3 length: 16 residues. The ends were cut back, 3 bases at V and 6 bases at J, with 18 bases in the middle. CDR3 amino acids: CASSLWGGIGRNEQFF. For the CDR3, the DNA is TGTGCCAGCAGCTTGTGGGGCGGGATTGGTCGCAATGAGCAGTTCTTC.

Many counts were recorded for this clonotype. This chain links TRBV12-3 or TRBV12-4 with TRBJ1-4; no reliable D call. The CDR3 covers 14 residues. V gave up 8 bases and J gave up 2 bases, with 12 bases separating them. The CDR3 here is CASSPSGTNEKLFF. For the CDR3, the DNA is TGTGCCAGCTCCCCGTCGGGGACTAATGAAAAACTGTTTTTT.

The chain employs TRBV9 and TRBJ2-5; D may be TRBD1 (6 bases). V was shortened by 0 bases and J by 2 bases, with 11 bases between the two germline ends. Germline V gene data show CDR1 as SGDLS and CDR2 as YYNGEE. CDR3 length equals 15 residues. The CDR3 sequence is CASSVVQGLQETQYF. In DNA, the CDR3 is TGTGCCAGCAGCGTAGTTCAGGGGTTACAAGAGACCCAGTACTTC.

This clonotype has only a few counts. V gene TRBV7-9 combines with J gene TRBJ2-4, with a tentative D call TRBD1 (6 bases). This CDR3 contains 15 residues. V lost 5 bases and J lost 4, with 15 bases in between. The germline CDR1 and CDR2 sequences are SEHNR and FQNEAQ (reference sequence). For the CDR3, the DNA is TGTGCCAGCAGCGGCACCGGGACAACAAAAAACATTCAGTACTTC. The encoded protein is CASSGTGTTKNIQYF.